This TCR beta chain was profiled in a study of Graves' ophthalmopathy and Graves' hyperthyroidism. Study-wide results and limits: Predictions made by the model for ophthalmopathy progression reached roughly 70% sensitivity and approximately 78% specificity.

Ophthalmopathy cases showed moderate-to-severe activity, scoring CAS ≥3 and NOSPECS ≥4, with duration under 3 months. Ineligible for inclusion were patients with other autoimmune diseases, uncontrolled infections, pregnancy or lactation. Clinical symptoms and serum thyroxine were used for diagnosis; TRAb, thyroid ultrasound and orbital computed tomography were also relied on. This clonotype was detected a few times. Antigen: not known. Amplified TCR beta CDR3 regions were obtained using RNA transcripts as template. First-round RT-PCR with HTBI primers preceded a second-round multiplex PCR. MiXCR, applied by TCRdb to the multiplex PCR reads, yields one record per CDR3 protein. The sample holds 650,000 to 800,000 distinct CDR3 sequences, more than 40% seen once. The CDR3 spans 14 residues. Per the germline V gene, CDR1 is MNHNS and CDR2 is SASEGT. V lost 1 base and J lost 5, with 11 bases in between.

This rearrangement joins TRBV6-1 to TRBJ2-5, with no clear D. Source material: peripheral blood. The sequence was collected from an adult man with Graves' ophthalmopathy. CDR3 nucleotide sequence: TGTGCCAGCAGTGAAGGTAGAAGGGTGGAGACCCAGTACTTC. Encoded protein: CASSEGRRVETQYF.